This T cell receptor (beta chain) stems from a study of cytotoxic CD8 clonotypes in ibrutinib-treated CLL. Study-level points and caveats: Baseline levels were approached again at progression, after clonality had risen at ibrutinib response.

CDR1 MRHNA and CDR2 SNTAGT come from the germline V gene. The CDR3 is 14 amino acids. V shed 2 bases and J shed 2 bases, with 9 bases lying between them. Around 2.1 micrograms of genomic DNA from cryopreserved PBMCs went into TCR beta libraries. Profiling relied on immunoSEQ multiplex PCR, and the TCRdb table lists in-frame clones only, not all of them. The sample records roughly 200,000 clones, about three quarters being singletons. As for this clone: What it binds is unknown.

V gene TRBV6-4 combines with J gene TRBJ2-5; D uncertain. The sequencing here drew on PBMCs, taken after 12 months of ibrutinib treatment. The receptor's source is a human donor with chronic lymphocytic leukemia. As DNA, the CDR3 is TGTGCCAGCAGTGACGGACGGACGCAAGAGACCCAGTACTTC. Amino acids: CASSDGRTQETQYF.